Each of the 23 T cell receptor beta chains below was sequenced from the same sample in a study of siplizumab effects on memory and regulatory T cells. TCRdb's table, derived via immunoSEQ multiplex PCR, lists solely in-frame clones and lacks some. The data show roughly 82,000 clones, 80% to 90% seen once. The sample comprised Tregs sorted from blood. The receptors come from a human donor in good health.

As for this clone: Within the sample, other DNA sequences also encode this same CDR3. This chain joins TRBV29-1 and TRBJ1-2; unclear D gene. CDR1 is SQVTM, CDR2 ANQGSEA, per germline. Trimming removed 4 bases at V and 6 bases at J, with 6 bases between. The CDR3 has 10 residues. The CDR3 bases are TGCAGCGTTGGGAGGGATGGCTACACCTTC. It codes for CSVGRDGYTF.

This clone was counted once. The CDR3 region is CASSPARGLQETQYF. CDR3 nucleotide sequence: TGTGCCAGCAGTCCAGCAAGAGGATTACAAGAGACCCAGTACTTC. The chain employs TRBV28 and TRBJ2-5, with unresolved D. V was clipped by 5 bases and J by 2 bases, with 15 bases between them. This CDR3 has 15 amino acids. Germline V gene data show CDR1 as MDHEN and CDR2 as SYDVKM.

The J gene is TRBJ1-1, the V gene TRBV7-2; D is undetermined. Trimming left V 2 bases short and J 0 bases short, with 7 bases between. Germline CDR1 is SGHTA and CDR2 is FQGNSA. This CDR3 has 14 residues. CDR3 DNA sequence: TGTGCCAGCAGCTTAACGGCTATGAACACTGAAGCTTTCTTT. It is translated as CASSLTAMNTEAFF.

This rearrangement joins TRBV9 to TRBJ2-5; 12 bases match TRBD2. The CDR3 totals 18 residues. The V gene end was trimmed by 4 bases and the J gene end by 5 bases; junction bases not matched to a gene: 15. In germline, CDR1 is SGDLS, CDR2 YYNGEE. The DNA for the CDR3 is TGTGCCAGCAGCCGAACCTCTAGCGGGGGGGCCGTCGCTGAGACCCAGTACTTC. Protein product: CASSRTSSGGAVAETQYF.

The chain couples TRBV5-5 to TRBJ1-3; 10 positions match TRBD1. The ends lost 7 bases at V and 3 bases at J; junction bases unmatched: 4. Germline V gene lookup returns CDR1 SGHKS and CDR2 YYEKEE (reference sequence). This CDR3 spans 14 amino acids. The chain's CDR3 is CASFGTGVGNTIYF. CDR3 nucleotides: TGTGCCAGCTTCGGGACAGGGGTTGGAAACACCATATATTTT. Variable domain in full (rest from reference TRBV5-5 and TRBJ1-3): DAGVTQSPTHLIKTRGQQVTLRCSPISGHKSVSWYQQVLGQGPQFIFQYYEKEERGRGNFPDRFSARQFPNYSSELNVNALLLGDSALYLCASFGTGVGNTIYFGEGSWLTVV.

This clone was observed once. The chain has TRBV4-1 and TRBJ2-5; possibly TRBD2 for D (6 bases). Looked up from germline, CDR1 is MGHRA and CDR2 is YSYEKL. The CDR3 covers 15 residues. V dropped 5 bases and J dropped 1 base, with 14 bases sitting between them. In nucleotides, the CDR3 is TGCGCCAGCAGCAAGTCTGGCGGGGCCCAAGAGACCCAGTACTTC. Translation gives CASSKSGGAQETQYF.

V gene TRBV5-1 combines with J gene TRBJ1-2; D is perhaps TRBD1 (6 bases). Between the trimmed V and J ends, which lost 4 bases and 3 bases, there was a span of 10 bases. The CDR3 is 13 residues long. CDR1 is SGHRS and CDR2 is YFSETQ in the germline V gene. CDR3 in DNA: TGCGCCAGCAGCATGGACAGACACTATGGCTACACCTTC. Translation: CASSMDRHYGYTF. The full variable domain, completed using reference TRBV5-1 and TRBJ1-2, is KAGVTQTPRYLIKTRGQQVTLSCSPISGHRSVSWYQQTPGQGLQFLFEYFSETQRNKGNFPGRFSGRQFSNSRSEMNVSTLELGDSALYLCASSMDRHYGYTFGSGTRLTVV.

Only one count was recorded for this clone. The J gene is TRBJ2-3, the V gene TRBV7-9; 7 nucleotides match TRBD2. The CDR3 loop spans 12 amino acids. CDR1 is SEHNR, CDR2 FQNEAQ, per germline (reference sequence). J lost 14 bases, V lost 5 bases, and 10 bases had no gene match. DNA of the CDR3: TGTGCCAGCAGCACCCTAGCGGTGGAAGGGTATTTT. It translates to CASSTLAVEGYF.

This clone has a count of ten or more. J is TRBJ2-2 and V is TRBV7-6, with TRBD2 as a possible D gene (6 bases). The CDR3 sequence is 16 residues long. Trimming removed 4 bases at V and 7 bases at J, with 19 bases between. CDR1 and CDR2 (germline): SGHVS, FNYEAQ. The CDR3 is CASSSNRLVIGGELFF. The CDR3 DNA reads TGTGCCAGCAGCTCCAACCGACTAGTCATCGGCGGGGAGCTGTTTTTT.

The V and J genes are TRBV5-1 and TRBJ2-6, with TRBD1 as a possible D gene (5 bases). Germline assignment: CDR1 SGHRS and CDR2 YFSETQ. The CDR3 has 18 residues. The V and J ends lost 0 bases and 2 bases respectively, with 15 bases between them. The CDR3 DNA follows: TGCGCCAGCAGCTTGGTCGGCAGGGTGTGGGCTGGGGCCAACGTCCTGACTTTC. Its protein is CASSLVGRVWAGANVLTF.

The CDR3 DNA is TGTGCCAGCAGCCCCGGGGGGAACACCATATATTTT. It specifies CASSPGGNTIYF. The chain has TRBV7-9 and TRBJ1-3, with D perhaps TRBD1 (5 bases). Per germline, CDR1 SEHNR and CDR2 FQNEAQ (reference sequence). The germline V and J ends were trimmed by 5 bases and 7 bases, with 9 bases remaining between them. This CDR3 has 12 residues. Variable domain in full (rest from reference TRBV7-9 and TRBJ1-3): DTGVSQNPRHKITKRGQNVTFRCDPISEHNRLYWYRQTLGQGPEFLTYFQNEAQLEKSRLLSDRFSAERPKGSFSTLEIQRTEQGDSAMYLCASSPGGNTIYFGEGSWLTVV.

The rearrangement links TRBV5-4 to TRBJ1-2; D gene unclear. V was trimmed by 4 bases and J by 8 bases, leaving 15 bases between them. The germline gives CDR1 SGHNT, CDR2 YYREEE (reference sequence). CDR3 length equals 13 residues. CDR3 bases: TGTGCCAGCAGCCAAGATGTCGAGGGAGGCTACACCTTC. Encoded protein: CASSQDVEGGYTF.

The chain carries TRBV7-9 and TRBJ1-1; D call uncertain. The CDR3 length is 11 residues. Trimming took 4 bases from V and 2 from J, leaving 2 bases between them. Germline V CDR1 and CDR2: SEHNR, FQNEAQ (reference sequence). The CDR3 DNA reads TGTGCCAGCAGCTCTAACACTGAAGCTTTCTTT. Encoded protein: CASSSNTEAFF.

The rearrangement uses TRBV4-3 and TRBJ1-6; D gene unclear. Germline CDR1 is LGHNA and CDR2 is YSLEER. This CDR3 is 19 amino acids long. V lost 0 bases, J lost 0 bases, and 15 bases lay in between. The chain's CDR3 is CASSQEVATRSSYNSPLHF. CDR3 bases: TGCGCCAGCAGCCAAGAAGTCGCGACTAGAAGCTCCTATAATTCACCCCTCCACTTT.

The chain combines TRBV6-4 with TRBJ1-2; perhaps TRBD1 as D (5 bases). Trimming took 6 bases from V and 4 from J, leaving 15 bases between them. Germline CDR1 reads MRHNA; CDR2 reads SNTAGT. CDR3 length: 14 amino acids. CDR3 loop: CASRDIDGTYGYTF. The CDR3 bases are TGTGCCAGCAGAGATATAGACGGGACCTATGGCTACACCTTC.

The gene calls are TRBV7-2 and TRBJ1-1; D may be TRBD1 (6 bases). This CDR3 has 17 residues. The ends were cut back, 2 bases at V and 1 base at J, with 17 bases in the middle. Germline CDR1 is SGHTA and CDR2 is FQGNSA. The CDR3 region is CASSLSRGWVGNTEAFF. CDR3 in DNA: TGTGCCAGCAGCTTAAGCAGGGGTTGGGTCGGGAACACTGAAGCTTTCTTT.

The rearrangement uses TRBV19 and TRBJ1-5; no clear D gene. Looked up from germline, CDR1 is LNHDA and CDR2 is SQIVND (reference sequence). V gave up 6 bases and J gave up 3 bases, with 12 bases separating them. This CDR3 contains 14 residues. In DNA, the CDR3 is TGTGCCAGTAGGTCCACCGGGGACAATCAGCCCCAGCATTTT. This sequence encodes CASRSTGDNQPQHF.

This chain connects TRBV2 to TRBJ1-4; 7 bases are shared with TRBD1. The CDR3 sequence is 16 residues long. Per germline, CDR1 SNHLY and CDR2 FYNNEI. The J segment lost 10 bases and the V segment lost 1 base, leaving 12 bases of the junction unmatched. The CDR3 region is CASSEGRAGGLGKLFF. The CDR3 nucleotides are TGTGCCAGCAGTGAAGGTCGGGCAGGGGGTTTGGGAAAACTGTTTTTT.

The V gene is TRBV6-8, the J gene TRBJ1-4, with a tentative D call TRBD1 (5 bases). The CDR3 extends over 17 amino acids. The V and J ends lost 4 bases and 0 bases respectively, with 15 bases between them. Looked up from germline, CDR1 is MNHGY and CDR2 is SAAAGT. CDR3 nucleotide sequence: TGTGCCAGCAGTTCGGGCGGACAAGATGCAACTAATGAAAAACTGTTTTTT. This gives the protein CASSSGGQDATNEKLFF.

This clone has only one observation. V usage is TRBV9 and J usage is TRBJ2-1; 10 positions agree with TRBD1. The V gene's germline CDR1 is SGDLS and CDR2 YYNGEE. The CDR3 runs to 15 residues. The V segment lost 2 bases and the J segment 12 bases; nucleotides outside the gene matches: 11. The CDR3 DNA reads TGTGCCAGCAGCGTCGGGACAGGGGCCGCGGATGGGCAGTTCTTC. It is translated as CASSVGTGAADGQFF.

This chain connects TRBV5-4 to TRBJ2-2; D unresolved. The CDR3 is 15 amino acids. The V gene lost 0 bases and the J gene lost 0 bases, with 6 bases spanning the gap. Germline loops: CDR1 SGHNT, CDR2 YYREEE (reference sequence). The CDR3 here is CASSLGGSNTGELFF. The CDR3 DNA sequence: TGTGCCAGCAGCTTGGGGGGTTCGAACACCGGGGAGCTGTTTTTT.

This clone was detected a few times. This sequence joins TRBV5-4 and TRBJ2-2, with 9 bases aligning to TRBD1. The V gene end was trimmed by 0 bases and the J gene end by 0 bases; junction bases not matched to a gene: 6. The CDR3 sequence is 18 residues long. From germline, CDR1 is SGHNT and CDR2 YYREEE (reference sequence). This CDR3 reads CASSLGPRQGANTGELFF. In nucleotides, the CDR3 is TGTGCCAGCAGCTTGGGACCAAGACAGGGGGCGAACACCGGGGAGCTGTTTTTT.

The CDR3, as DNA: TGTGCCAGCAGCCCCGGGCCTAGAAGCACAGATACGCAGTATTTT. It is translated as CASSPGPRSTDTQYF. The chain combines TRBV5-4 with TRBJ2-3; D unclear. The V end was cut by 4 bases, the J end by 0 bases, with 12 bases between. CDR1 and CDR2 from the germline V gene are SGHNT and YYREEE (reference sequence). This CDR3 contains 15 residues.